This T cell receptor beta chain was recovered during a study of T-cell reconstitution after alpha-beta-depleted transplantation in children. This CDR3 region has 15 residues. The V gene's germline CDR1 is ENHRY and CDR2 SYGVKD. V was pared by 0 bases and J by 0 bases, with 7 bases between. Unique molecular identifiers featured in how the TCRbeta library was prepared. TCRdb itself ran the PCR reads through MiXCR, one entry per CDR3 protein. The sample lists fewer than 750,000 distinct CDR3 sequences; 20% to 25% were seen once. This clonotype occurred a few times. The clonotype originates from a boy less than two years old who had a stem cell transplant for acute myeloid leukemia, so the T cells may come from the graft donor. This rearrangement joins TRBV10-3 to TRBJ2-3, with D possibly TRBD2 on 5 matching bases. The source material was PBMCs, mostly from graft donor cells, sampled 360 days after TCRalphabeta/CD19-depleted stem cell transplant. The CDR3 loop reads CAISESRDSTDTQYF. The CDR3 DNA reads TGTGCCATCAGTGAGTCGAGGGATAGCACAGATACGCAGTATTTT.